The next 2 T cell receptor beta chains were all read from a single sample in a study of response to subunit inactivated influenza vaccine. TCRdb independently ran MiXCR on the RT-PCR reads; one entry per CDR3 protein. Of 650,000 to 850,000 distinct CDR3 sequences in the sample, roughly 13% were seen once. The starting material was PBMCs from blood, obtained around two weeks before vaccination. These receptor sequences come from a man in his fifties or sixties who received an inactivated influenza vaccine.

The chain couples TRBV20-1 to TRBJ2-7, with 9 bases that match TRBD2. Germline V gene sequence: CDR1 DFQATT, CDR2 SNEGSKA (reference sequence). With V trimmed by 5 bases and J by 2 bases, 13 bases remained unmatched. The CDR3 loop spans 16 amino acids. In nucleotides, the CDR3 is TGCAGTGCTGGCCCCTTACTAGCGGGCGCACCCTACGAGCAGTACTTC. Translation gives CSAGPLLAGAPYEQYF.

This clonotype showed up just a few times. The chain carries TRBV29-1 and TRBJ2-1; 11 bases agree with TRBD2. The CDR3 consists of 15 residues. CDR1 and CDR2 from the germline V gene are SQVTM and ANQGSEA. The V segment lost 0 bases and the J segment 9 bases; nucleotides outside the gene matches: 7. Here the CDR3 DNA reads TGCAGCGTTGAAGAGCTAGCGGGAGGAGGTGGTGAGCAGTTCTTC. It is translated as CSVEELAGGGGEQFF.